This record looks at one TCR beta chain sequence and its context. Its binding antigen is unknown. Base qualities are not provided; no much larger clone lies one nucleotide away. TCRbeta CDR3 regions were amplified from genomic DNA using the immunoSEQ Assay, a bias-controlled multiplex PCR. Under the source paper's analysis protocol: Nucleated cell counts per sample were estimated from amplification of reference gene primers within the assay. To quantify the absolute abundance of each unique TCRbeta CDR3 rearrangement, sequence reads were collapsed and filtered. Productive Simpson clonality was computed per sample as the square root of Simpson's diversity index over productive rearrangements. The clones in this table, taken by TCRdb from immuneACCESS, are in-frame only. Not every clone is retained; where verified, under half of the shortfall comes from an unresolved V gene, and the cause of the rest is unknown. D and trimming come from the DNA, and the V and J calls and clone size come from that table. The sample table shows some 150,000 clones, and roughly 85% are seen once. 2.5% to 4% of the sample rests with the top ten.

Trimming takes 4 bases from V and 5 bases from J, and the germline ends sit 8 bases apart. Spanning cysteine to phenylalanine, the CDR3 consists of 12 amino acids. The only DNA kept is the CDR3, 36 bases in frame from the first base. According to the germline V gene, CDR1 reads MDHEN and CDR2 reads SYDVKM. The data originate from a study of blood T cell repertoires in COVID-19 (TCRdb year 2020). With regard to the full study: Samples from collaborators originated in the United States, Italy and Spain and spanned both the acute and convalescent phases of COVID-19. The material from the prospective study consisted of cDNA or gDNA derived from T cells, B-cell-depleted T cells, or PBMCs. Subjects who had been exposed to COVID-19, were actively infected with it, or had recovered from it provided the deeply sampled blood TCRbeta repertoires that made up the dataset. The repertoires were made available in a free public database intended to serve as a resource for research on the immune response to SARS-CoV-2. The samples were drawn from the first 160 participants of the ongoing ImmuneRACE study and from over a thousand subjects provided by 6 global collaborators. A de-identified subject ID, COVID-19 status, age in years and sex were almost always included in the sample metadata. Where available, HLA class I and class II types were obtained from metadata supplied by the sample provider rather than from assay-based typing. Overall study results and their limits: Clinical and demographic metadata were provided uncurated, with the amount varying by source and participant.

Whole blood was collected in K2EDTA tubes by collaborating institutions according to the institutions' own protocols. Collaborator samples were shipped for TCRbeta analysis as frozen whole blood, isolated PBMCs, or DNA extracted from either sample type. Sequences were obtained from peripheral blood. The receptor's source is a man aged 65 to 79 with acute or convalescent COVID-19. The sequence links TRBV28 to TRBJ2-5, with TRBD2 perhaps the D gene, on 6 matching bases. The nucleotide sequence is TGTGCCAGCAGTTCCGGGAGCGAGACCCAGTACTTC. The resulting protein is CASSSGSETQYF.